Sequencing of this TCR beta chain was carried out in a study of cytomegalovirus exposure and HLA in healthy donors. Study-wide context: Earlier results showed 117 million unique TCR beta sequences derived from approximately 170 million T cells.

Study-wide findings and caveats: In most subjects, TCR beta sequences reportedly gave accurate predictions of HLA-A and HLA-B alleles.

PCR used 60 Vbeta primers and 13 Jbeta primers. Clones were read by immunoSEQ multiplex PCR, and TCRdb kept only the in-frame ones, dropping some. The sample holds 150,000 or so clones, roughly four fifths seen once. Remarks on this clone: What it binds is unknown. One end of the junction fails to match germline, which may point to a read error.

Sequenced material: PBMCs. This TCR was sampled from a woman in her forties in good health and CMV-seronegative.

The CDR3 sequence is CASSLDGDTIYF. CDR3 DNA: TGTGCCAGCAGCTTAGATGGAGACACCATATATTTT. The chain links TRBV11-2 to TRBJ1-3; D gene unclear. The CDR3 totals 12 residues. Germline CDR1 is SGHAT and CDR2 is FQNNGV. The variable domain in full, completed from reference TRBV11-2 and TRBJ1-3, reads EAGVAQSPRYKIIEKRQSVAFWCNPISGHATLYWYQQILGQGPKLLIQFQNNGVVDDSQLPKDRFSAERLKGVDSTLKIQPAKLEDSAVYLCASSLDGDTIYFGEGSWLTVV.